The present entry profiles one T cell receptor (beta chain) with its context. Single viable CD3+CD4+CD8-CD45RO+ cells were sorted as the memory CD4+ T cells. The sample originates from a study of memory CD4+ T cells and cytomegalovirus serostatus. Study information: Healthy Belgian adult donors included about 10 CMV-positive and 24 CMV-negative people.

Between the trimmed V and J ends, which lost 0 bases and 2 bases, there was a span of 19 bases. This CDR3 has 18 residues. The germline V gene encodes CDR1 SGHDN and CDR2 FVKESK. The method was immunoSEQ multiplex PCR; TCRdb's version includes in-frame clones alone and lacks a portion of them. The sample yields approximately 40,000 clones, about three quarters seen once. The sequencing sample was made of memory CD4+ T cells from blood. This clonotype originated in an adult in good health and CMV-seronegative. The V gene is TRBV14, the J gene TRBJ1-2, with D uncertain. CDR3 loop: CASSQDHGLNSKNYGYTF. CDR3 bases: TGTGCCAGCAGCCAAGATCACGGCCTTAACAGCAAAAACTATGGCTACACCTTC.